The clone carrying this T cell receptor beta chain was seen ten or more times. This sample stems from a study of neurological immune-mediated disorders. The time point here: longitudinal time-point 1 (baseline). Per germline, CDR1 MNHNY and CDR2 SVGAGI (reference sequence). V lost 8 bases and J 0 bases, leaving 13 bases between the germline ends. CDR3 size: 14 residues. TCRdb re-analysed the 5' RACE reads in MiXCR, keeping a single row per CDR3 protein. Found here are around 69,000 distinct CDR3 sequences, about 10% of them singletons; the top ten hold about 9.6%. The sequence was collected from a man aged 30 to 39 in good health. The chain joins TRBV6-6 to TRBJ1-1; D unresolved. The sequencing sample was made of PBMCs. The chain's CDR3 is CASHLRGMNTEAFF. The CDR3 DNA reads TGTGCCAGCCACTTGCGAGGAATGAACACTGAAGCTTTCTTT.